The entry that follows covers one T cell receptor (beta chain) sequence. Trimming left V 5 bases short and J 5 bases short, with 13 bases between. The CDR3 is made up of 13 amino acids. Germline assignment: CDR1 SGHAT and CDR2 FQNNGV. Source study methods: From reference gene primer amplification, estimates of nucleated cell counts were derived. Generated by immunoSEQ multiplex PCR, the TCRdb table keeps only in-frame clones and is missing some. For V, J and clone size, that table is used; D and trimming come from the DNA. The repertoire holds more than 70,000 clones, just over 85% seen once, with 22% in the top ten. The entry originates in a study of blood T cell repertoires in COVID-19. Study summary: Donors in the United States, Italy and Spain gave samples during acute or convalescent COVID-19. Sample material is recorded as cDNA or gDNA derived from T cells, B-cell-depleted T cells, or PBMCs.

This receptor was obtained from a woman over 75 in a cohort sampled during active or convalescent COVID-19. The sequenced sample was peripheral blood. The chain joins TRBV11-2 to TRBJ2-7, with D possibly being TRBD2 (5 bases). The CDR3 region is CASSEGFVNEQYF. In DNA, the CDR3 is TGTGCCAGCAGCGAGGGATTTGTGAACGAGCAGTACTTC.